These 3 T cell receptor beta chains share one sample of origin, sequenced in a study of shared clonotypes between healthy human individuals. Repertoires were generated with immunoSEQ multiplex PCR, while TCRdb's copy carries only in-frame clones and drops some. Among about 2.3 million clones listed, approximately 93% were seen once. Material: naive CD4+ T cells from PBMCs. Indicated subset: CD45RA+ positively selected. The receptor set was obtained from a man aged 18 to 35 in good health. Some clones in this sample may be carry-over from other donors' samples.

The CDR3 nucleotides read TGCGCCAGCAGCGCGGCGGGGGGACTAGCCAAAAACATTCAGTACTTC. As protein: CASSAAGGLAKNIQYF. The V and J genes are TRBV5-1 and TRBJ2-4; 8 bases line up with TRBD2. Germline CDR1 reads SGHRS; CDR2 reads YFSETQ. Germline trimming cut 4 bases from V and 0 bases from J; bases unmatched to any gene: 6. This CDR3 has 16 amino acids.

The V gene is TRBV28, the J gene TRBJ1-5, with 9 bases fitting TRBD1. The CDR3 sequence is 16 residues long. V lost 5 bases and J lost 7; bases outside the gene matches: 12. CDR1 MDHEN and CDR2 SYDVKM come from the germline V gene. The CDR3 bases are TGTGCCAGCAGTCCGAACAGGGGGCAGGGTGGACAGCCCCAGCATTTT. This gives the protein CASSPNRGQGGQPQHF.

Comment on this clone: Other nucleotide sequences in the sample specify the same CDR3. The chain combines TRBV28 with TRBJ2-5; the D is unclear. Trimming left V 3 bases short and J 2 bases short, with 4 bases between. The CDR3 contains 12 residues. Germline V lookup: CDR1 MDHEN, CDR2 SYDVKM. The CDR3, as DNA: TGTGCCAGCAGTTTTCTACAAGAGACCCAGTACTTC. It specifies CASSFLQETQYF.